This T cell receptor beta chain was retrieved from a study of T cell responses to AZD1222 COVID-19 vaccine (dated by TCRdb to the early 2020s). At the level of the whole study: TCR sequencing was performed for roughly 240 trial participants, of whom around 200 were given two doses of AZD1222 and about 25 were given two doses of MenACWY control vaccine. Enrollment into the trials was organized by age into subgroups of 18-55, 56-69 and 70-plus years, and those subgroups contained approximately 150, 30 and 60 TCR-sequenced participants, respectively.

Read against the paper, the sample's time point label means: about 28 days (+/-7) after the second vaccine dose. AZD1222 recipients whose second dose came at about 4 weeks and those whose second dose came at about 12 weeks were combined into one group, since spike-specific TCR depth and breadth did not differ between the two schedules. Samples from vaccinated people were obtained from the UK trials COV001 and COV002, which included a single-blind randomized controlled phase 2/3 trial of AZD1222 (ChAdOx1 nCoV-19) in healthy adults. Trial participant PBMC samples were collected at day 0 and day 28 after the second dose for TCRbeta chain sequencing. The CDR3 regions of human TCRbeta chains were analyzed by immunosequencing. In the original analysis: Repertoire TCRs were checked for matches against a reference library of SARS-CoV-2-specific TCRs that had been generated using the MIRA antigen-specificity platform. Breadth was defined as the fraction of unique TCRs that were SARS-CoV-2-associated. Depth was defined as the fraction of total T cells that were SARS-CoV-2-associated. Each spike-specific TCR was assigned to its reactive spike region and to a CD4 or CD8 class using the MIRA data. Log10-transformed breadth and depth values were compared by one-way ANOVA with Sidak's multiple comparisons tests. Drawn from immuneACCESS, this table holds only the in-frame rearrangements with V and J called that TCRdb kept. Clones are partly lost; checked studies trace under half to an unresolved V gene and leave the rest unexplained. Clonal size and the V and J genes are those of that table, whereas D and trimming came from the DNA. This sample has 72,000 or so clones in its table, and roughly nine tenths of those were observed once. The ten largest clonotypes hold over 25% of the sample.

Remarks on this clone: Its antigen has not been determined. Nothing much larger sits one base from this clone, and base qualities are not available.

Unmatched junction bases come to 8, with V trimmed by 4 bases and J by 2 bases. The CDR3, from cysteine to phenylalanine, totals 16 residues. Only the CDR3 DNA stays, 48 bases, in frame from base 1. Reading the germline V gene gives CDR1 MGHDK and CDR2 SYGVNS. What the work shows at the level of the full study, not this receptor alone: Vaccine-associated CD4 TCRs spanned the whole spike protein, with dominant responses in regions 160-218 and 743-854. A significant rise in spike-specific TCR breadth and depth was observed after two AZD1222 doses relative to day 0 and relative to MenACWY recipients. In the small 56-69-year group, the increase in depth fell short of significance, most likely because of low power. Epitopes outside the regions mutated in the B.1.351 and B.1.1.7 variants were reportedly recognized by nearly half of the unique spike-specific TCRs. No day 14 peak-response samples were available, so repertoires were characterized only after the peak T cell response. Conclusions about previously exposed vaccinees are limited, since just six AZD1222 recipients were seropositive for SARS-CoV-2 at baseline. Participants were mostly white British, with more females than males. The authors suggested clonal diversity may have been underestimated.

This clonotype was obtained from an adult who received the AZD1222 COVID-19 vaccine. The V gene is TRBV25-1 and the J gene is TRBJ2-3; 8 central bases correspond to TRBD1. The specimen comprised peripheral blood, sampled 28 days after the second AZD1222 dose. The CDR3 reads CASSVVTGAPTDTQYF. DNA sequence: TGTGCCAGCAGTGTTGTGACAGGGGCTCCCACAGATACGCAGTATTTT.